A selection of T cell receptor beta chains follows, all from one sample in a study of blood T cell repertoires in COVID-19. Sequencing was performed with immunoSEQ multiplex PCR; in TCRdb, only in-frame clones are kept and a portion is missing. Here the sample spans around 200,000 clones, about 83% being singletons. Sequences were obtained from PBMCs or T cells enriched from blood (not recorded which). The receptors stem from a man aged 35-49 years with acute COVID-19. CDR3s include the opening cysteine and the closing phenylalanine or tryptophan. The D gene is left open where the match is weak. Part of the rows lack a size; the others show once, few, many or a class for expanded clones.

TRBJ1-6,.,TRBD1,TRBV28,TGTGCCAGCAGCCAAGGAGGGGGCGCTGATTCACCCCTCCACTTT,CASSQGGGADSPLHF
TRBJ1-6,.,TRBD1,TRBV27,TGTGCCAGCCGACAGGGCGGAAATTCACCCCTCCACTTT,CASRQGGNSPLHF
TRBJ1-4,.,.,TRBV29-1,TGCAGCGTCGGGGGGGAACTCGGTGAAAAACTGTTTTTT,CSVGGELGEKLFF
TRBJ2-1,.,.,TRBV7-6,TGTGCCAGCAGCTTAATTCTCAGTGAGCAGTTCTTC,CASSLILSEQFF
TRBJ2-1,.,TRBD2,TRBV29-1,TGCAGCGTTGATGGCACGACTAGCGGGTCCTGGGGTGAGCAGTTCTTC,CSVDGTTSGSWGEQFF
TRBJ2-5,.,.,TRBV19,TGTGCCAGTAGTCTAGGACAGACCTCAGAGACCCAGTACTTC,CASSLGQTSETQYF
TRBJ2-2,once,.,TRBV7-2,TGTGCCAGCAGCTTATGGGGCGGTCACGGGGAGCTGTTTTTT,CASSLWGGHGELFF
TRBJ1-2,.,.,TRBV12-3/TRBV12-4,TGTGCCAGCAGTTTCGTCGACTATGGCTACACCTTC,CASSFVDYGYTF
TRBJ1-6,.,TRBD1,TRBV28,TGTGCCAGCAGTCCAAGGACAGGGGATGAAGTTGATTCACCCCTCCACTTT,CASSPRTGDEVDSPLHF
TRBJ2-1,.,TRBD2,TRBV10-3,TGTGCCATCAGGGAGGGACTAGCGGGAGACAATGAGCAGTTCTTC,CAIREGLAGDNEQFF
TRBJ1-6,.,TRBD1,TRBV6-5,TGTGCCAGCAGCCGACAGGGGTGGGATTCACCCCTCCACTTT,CASSRQGWDSPLHF
TRBJ1-5,.,.,TRBV24-1,TGTGCCACCAGTGGAGTCCGGGACAATCAGCCCCAGCATTTT,CATSGVRDNQPQHF
TRBJ1-3,.,.,TRBV12-2,TGTGCAAGTCGCAGCCTCATGAACAGGGAAGGGGGCCAGCCTGGAAACACCATATATTTT,CASRSLMNREGGQPGNTIYF
TRBJ2-7,once,.,TRBV6-5,TGTGCCAGCAGTTACTCGAGCAATCTCCCCTACGAGCAGTACTTC,CASSYSSNLPYEQYF
TRBJ2-4,.,.,TRBV6-5,TGTGCCAGCAGGGACTTAAACATTCAGTACTTC,CASRDLNIQYF
TRBJ1-2,.,TRBD1,TRBV27,TGTGCCAGCAGCCCCAGGGGGATCTATGGCTACACCTTC,CASSPRGIYGYTF
TRBJ1-5,few,.,TRBV19,TGTGCCAGTAGCCCCCAGGGGATTAGCAATCAGCCCCAGCATTTT,CASSPQGISNQPQHF
TRBJ1-2,once,.,TRBV6-5,TGTGCCAGCAGTTACCGAGGGAGCCATGGCTACACCTTC,CASSYRGSHGYTF
TRBJ2-7,.,.,TRBV21-1,TGTGCCAGCAGCAAAGGAGCTAGCGGGAGCTACGAGCAGTACTTC,CASSKGASGSYEQYF
TRBJ2-1,.,.,TRBV21-1,TGTGCCAGCAGCACAGACGGACAGAAGGGGTGGGTTTTCTTC,CASSTDGQKGWVFF
TRBJ2-3,.,TRBD1,TRBV3-1/TRBV3-2,TGTGCCAGCAGCCAACAGGGGGCAGATACGCAGTATTTT,CASSQQGADTQYF
TRBJ1-1,.,.,TRBV27,TGTGCCAGCATCCCCATAGGGGTGAACACTGAAGCTTTCTTT,CASIPIGVNTEAFF
TRBJ1-1,.,.,TRBV28,TGTGCCAGCAGTTCAGGGTTCATAGCTTTCTTT,CASSSGFIAFF
TRBJ1-1,once,.,TRBV27,TGTGCCAGCAGCCGAACCCAGATCATGAACACTGAAGCTTTCTTT,CASSRTQIMNTEAFF
TRBJ2-7,.,.,TRBV21-1,TGTGCCAGCAGCAAACCCTGCGAGCAGTACTTC,CASSKPCEQYF
TRBJ1-1,.,TRBD1,TRBV5-1,TGCGCCAGCAGCTTGACCGCAGGGGGCGAGGCTTTCTTT,CASSLTAGGEAFF
TRBJ2-1,.,TRBD1,TRBV5-1,TGCGCCAGCAGACCCACCGGGGGGGACAGGGGAGGGAAGGAGCAGTTCTTC,CASRPTGGDRGGKEQFF
TRBJ2-7,.,TRBD2,TRBV15,TGTGCCACCAGCAGAGATGGTAGCGGGGCCTACGAGCAGTACTTC,CATSRDGSGAYEQYF
TRBJ1-2,.,TRBD1,TRBV10-2,TGCGCCAGCAGTGAACAGGGGATCGGCTACACCTTC,CASSEQGIGYTF
TRBJ1-2,few,TRBD1,TRBV5-1,TGCGCCAGCAGTCTGACAGGGTTAGGGACCTATGGCTACACCTTC,CASSLTGLGTYGYTF
TRBJ2-2,.,.,TRBV5-1,TGCGCCAGCAGCTGGAGTAGTGGGAACACCGGGGAGCTGTTTTTT,CASSWSSGNTGELFF
TRBJ2-1,.,TRBD2,TRBV7-2,TGTGCCAGCAGCCCCCGGGCAGGGACTAACAATGAGCAGTTCTTC,CASSPRAGTNNEQFF
TRBJ2-5,.,TRBD1,TRBV29-1,TGCAGCGTCCCCGACAGGGGGCTACAAGAGACCCAGTACTTC,CSVPDRGLQETQYF
TRBJ1-4,.,.,TRBV2,TGTGCCACATCAGAGGTGAAAGGAGGGAATGAAAAACTGTTTTTT,CATSEVKGGNEKLFF
TRBJ2-2,.,TRBD1,TRBV27,TGTGCCAGCAGTCCGGACAGGGCTACCGGGGAGCTGTTTTTT,CASSPDRATGELFF
TRBJ2-7,.,TRBD2,TRBV10-2,TGCGCCAGCGCCCTAGCGGGATTCTACGAGCAGTACTTC,CASALAGFYEQYF
TRBJ2-7,.,.,TRBV27,TGTGCCAGCAGTTTCGGGGGTAGCTACGAGCAGTACTTC,CASSFGGSYEQYF
TRBJ2-7,.,.,TRBV19,TGTGCCAGTAGTGTCACACACTCCTACGAGCAGTACTTC,CASSVTHSYEQYF
TRBJ1-1,.,.,TRBV13,TGTGCCAGCACCCTACAGGTTCTATGGGACACTGAAGCTTTCTTT,CASTLQVLWDTEAFF
TRBJ1-1,.,.,TRBV29-1,TGCAGCGTGATAGGAGGGGTCGCCTTTGCGGAAGCTTTCTTT,CSVIGGVAFAEAFF
TRBJ1-5,.,TRBD1,TRBV2,TGTGCCAGCAGTCCCCTAGACAGGGTTGGTCAGCCCCAGCATTTT,CASSPLDRVGQPQHF
TRBJ2-3,.,.,TRBV5-1,TGCGCCAGCAGCTTGGCCATGGCCCAAGATACGCAGTATTTT,CASSLAMAQDTQYF
TRBJ2-3,few,TRBD1,TRBV5-1,TGCGCCAGCAGCTTACAGGGGCTGGTGACAGATACGCAGTATTTT,CASSLQGLVTDTQYF
TRBJ1-1,.,.,TRBV28,TGTGCCAGCAGCGCTCGGAGAACTGAAGCTTTCTTT,CASSARRTEAFF
TRBJ1-5,.,TRBD1,TRBV24-1,TGTGCCACCAGTGATTCGAGACAGGGAACACAGCCCCAGCATTTT,CATSDSRQGTQPQHF
TRBJ2-7,.,TRBD1,TRBV27,TGTGCCAGCAGTTTATCCGGGACAGCCTACGAGCAGTACTTC,CASSLSGTAYEQYF
TRBJ2-1,.,TRBD2,TRBV15,TGTGCCACCAGCAGAGCTAGCGGAGTGGGCCCTGAGCAGTTCTTC,CATSRASGVGPEQFF
TRBJ2-1,.,.,TRBV24-1,TGTGCCACCAGTGATTTTAGGGGGAGTCGCTACAATGAGCAGTTCTTC,CATSDFRGSRYNEQFF
TRBJ2-7,.,TRBD2,TRBV10-3,TGTGCCATCAGTGGGGGGGGTTACGAGCAGTACTTC,CAISGGGYEQYF
TRBJ1-3,.,TRBD1,TRBV23-1,TGCGCCAGCAGTCCATACAGGGGGAATATCTCTGGAAACACCATATATTTT,CASSPYRGNISGNTIYF
TRBJ1-1,.,.,TRBV4-1,TGCGCCAACAGCCAACCAGGGCTGAACACTGAAGCTTTCTTT,CANSQPGLNTEAFF
TRBJ1-6,.,TRBD1,TRBV4-1,TGCGCCAGCAGCCAAGAGGGACAGTTCTCCTATAATTCACCCCTCCACTTT,CASSQEGQFSYNSPLHF
TRBJ1-2,.,.,TRBV29-1,TGCAGCGCTGGACTCAACTATGGCTACACCTTC,CSAGLNYGYTF
TRBJ2-1,.,TRBD2,TRBV19,TGTGCCAGTAGTATCGCGACTAGCGGGAGCTCTTTCTTC,CASSIATSGSSFF
TRBJ2-7,.,TRBD2,TRBV15,TGTGCCACCAGCGGACTAGCGGCGACTAACTCCTACGAGCAGTACTTC,CATSGLAATNSYEQYF
TRBJ1-1,.,.,TRBV14,TGTGCCAGCAGCCAAGATATGTGGCAGGAAGCTTTCTTT,CASSQDMWQEAFF
TRBJ1-4,once,TRBD1,TRBV5-1,TGCGCCAGCAGCGGCGGACAGGTCGATAATGAAAAACTGTTTTTT,CASSGGQVDNEKLFF
TRBJ1-1,.,.,TRBV5-6,TGTGCCAGCAGCCATCAGACTCGGACAGCCCGGGACACTGAAGCTTTCTTT,CASSHQTRTARDTEAFF
TRBJ2-7,.,TRBD2,TRBV19,TGTGCCAGTAGTCCCCGGGGACTAGCGGGAGGGTCCGCAGGCGAGCAGTACTTC,CASSPRGLAGGSAGEQYF
TRBJ1-1,.,.,TRBV3-1/TRBV3-2,TGTGCCAGCAGCCTCGGGGTGAACACTGAAGCTTTCTTT,CASSLGVNTEAFF